One sample yielded the 27 T cell receptor beta chains listed below, sequenced in a study of blood T cell repertoires in COVID-19. This table comes from immunoSEQ multiplex PCR, and its TCRdb copy is limited to in-frame clones, with some not included. The sample has some 390,000 clones, around 92% seen once. Sequencing was carried out using PBMCs or T cells enriched from blood (not recorded which). These receptors all come from a woman aged 25 to 39 who had recovered from COVID-19.

This clone came up a few times. The V gene is TRBV19, the J gene TRBJ2-1; no clear D gene. The CDR3 sequence is 14 residues long. Looked up from germline, CDR1 is LNHDA and CDR2 is SQIVND (reference sequence). The germline V and J ends were trimmed by 3 bases and 3 bases, with 9 bases remaining between them. The CDR3 nucleotides read TGTGCCAGTAGTATGCGTGCGGTCTACAATGAGCAGTTCTTC. Its protein is CASSMRAVYNEQFF.

The chain combines TRBV12-3 or TRBV12-4 with TRBJ2-5; 8 positions match TRBD2. The V gene end was trimmed by 6 bases and the J gene end by 7 bases; junction bases not matched to a gene: 7. The CDR3 runs 13 residues. The CDR3 bases are TGTGCCAGCAGACGAGCGGGAGTAGCGACCCAGTACTTC. This codes for CASRRAGVATQYF.

This chain joins TRBV5-1 and TRBJ2-1; possible D gene TRBD2, 7 bases. Trimming cost V 0 bases and J 8 bases, with 15 bases left between them. The germline gives CDR1 SGHRS, CDR2 YFSETQ. The CDR3 has 15 amino acids. CDR3 DNA sequence: TGCGCCAGCAGCTTGGCGCAGGGGAGGGTGGATGAGCAGTTCTTC. Translated: CASSLAQGRVDEQFF.

This chain joins TRBV18 and TRBJ2-7, with 11 bases identical to TRBD2. V lost 3 bases, J lost 5 bases, and 6 bases stayed unmatched. Germline V gene data show CDR1 as KGHSH and CDR2 as LQKENI. The CDR3 is 15 residues long. CDR3 residues: CASSPVTSGSHEQYF. Here the CDR3 DNA reads TGTGCCAGCTCACCGGTCACTAGCGGGAGCCACGAGCAGTACTTC.

The rearrangement uses TRBV28 and TRBJ1-5; 7 bases map to TRBD1. Germline V CDR1 and CDR2: MDHEN, SYDVKM. The CDR3 runs 16 residues. The junction had 11 bases not matched to a gene; V was cut back by 6 bases and J by 3 bases. The CDR3 DNA is TGTGCCAGCAGGGGTCCTGGACAGGCTTACAATCAGCCCCAGCATTTT. It encodes CASRGPGQAYNQPQHF.

The count of this clone is one. The V gene is TRBV5-4, the J gene TRBJ2-1; possible D gene TRBD2, 6 bases. The CDR3 covers 17 residues. CDR1 SGHNT and CDR2 YYREEE come from the germline V gene (reference sequence). V lost 3 bases, J lost 2 bases, and 18 bases lay in between. The CDR3 is CASSSGRGGTPYNEQFF. CDR3 bases: TGTGCCAGCAGCTCGGGTAGGGGCGGGACCCCCTACAATGAGCAGTTCTTC.

The chain is built from TRBV29-1 and TRBJ2-2, with D tentatively TRBD2 (7 bases). The CDR3 sequence is 12 residues long. The germline V gene encodes CDR1 SQVTM and CDR2 ANQGSEA. Trimming left V 4 bases short and J 6 bases short, with 9 bases between. The CDR3 region is CSVGGGSGELFF. The CDR3 coding sequence is TGCAGCGTTGGGGGGGGCTCCGGGGAGCTGTTTTTT.

V usage is TRBV9 and J usage is TRBJ1-5; 9 bases are a match to TRBD1. There are 14 residues in the CDR3. The V gene end was trimmed by 3 bases and the J gene end by 9 bases; junction bases not matched to a gene: 7. CDR1 and CDR2 from the germline V gene are SGDLS and YYNGEE. The CDR3 DNA is TGTGCCAGCAGCGATGGGACAGGGACTCGGCCCCAGCATTTT. Translated: CASSDGTGTRPQHF.

This chain connects TRBV4-3 to TRBJ2-2; 7 bases are a match to TRBD2. The CDR3 runs 17 residues. The V and J ends lost 2 bases and 1 base, in that order; junction bases with no gene match: 7. Germline CDR1 LGHNA, CDR2 YSLEER. CDR3 sequence (DNA): TGCGCCAGCAGCCAAATGTTACAGCGGGGGAACACCGGGGAGCTGTTTTTT. Translated, it gives CASSQMLQRGNTGELFF.

The chain has TRBV9 and TRBJ1-2, with 7 bases lining up with TRBD1. Germline CDR1 is SGDLS and CDR2 is YYNGEE. The CDR3 contains 15 residues. V shed 0 bases and J 2 bases; nucleotides not matched to a gene: 4. CDR3 in amino acids: CASSVEDRANYGYTF. The CDR3 nucleotides read TGTGCCAGCAGCGTAGAAGACAGGGCCAACTATGGCTACACCTTC.

DNA for the CDR3: TGTGCCAGCAGCTTAGTAACAGGCTATGGCTACACCTTC. The encoded protein is CASSLVTGYGYTF. J is TRBJ1-2 and V is TRBV7-8, with D perhaps matching TRBD1 (5 bases). This CDR3 is built from 13 residues. V lost 1 base and J lost 4, with 7 bases in between. Germline CDR1 reads SGHVS; CDR2 reads FQNEAQ.

The V and J genes are TRBV27 and TRBJ1-1; 7 nucleotides match TRBD1. Per germline, CDR1 MNHEY and CDR2 SMNVEV (reference sequence). V shed 0 bases, J shed 5 bases, and the junction held 12 bases outside the gene matches. The CDR3 has 17 amino acids. CDR3 in amino acids: CASSLSLPSGGITEAFF. The CDR3 bases are TGTGCCAGCAGTTTATCCCTCCCCTCAGGGGGTATTACTGAAGCTTTCTTT.

The chain carries TRBV30 and TRBJ2-5, with D perhaps matching TRBD2 (5 bases). The germline gives CDR1 GTSNPN, CDR2 SVGIG (reference sequence). CDR3 size: 14 residues. The V and J ends lost 0 bases and 1 base respectively, with 9 bases between them. The CDR3 loop reads CAWSVLRGQETQYF. CDR3 bases: TGTGCCTGGAGTGTACTCCGGGGCCAAGAGACCCAGTACTTC.

The J gene is TRBJ1-1, the V gene TRBV7-8; 7 bases match TRBD1. The CDR3 sequence is 16 residues long. In germline, CDR1 is SGHVS, CDR2 FQNEAQ. V lost 4 bases and J lost 3; bases outside the gene matches: 11. CDR3 DNA sequence: TGTGCCAGCAGCTCTTATACAGGGGTGGGGGACACTGAAGCTTTCTTT. Translated: CASSSYTGVGDTEAFF.

This chain links TRBV5-8 with TRBJ1-1; 7 nucleotides line up with TRBD1. CDR3 size: 16 residues. Trimming removed 2 bases from V and 0 bases from J; junction bases left unmatched: 7. CDR1 is SGHTS, CDR2 YDEGEE, per germline. This CDR3 reads CASSFGTVGMNTEAFF. CDR3 DNA: TGTGCCAGCAGCTTTGGGACAGTGGGGATGAACACTGAAGCTTTCTTT.

The chain carries TRBV5-4 and TRBJ2-3; D possibly corresponds to TRBD2 (6 bases). V lost 5 bases, J lost 0 bases, and 13 bases lay in between. CDR3 length: 15 amino acids. Germline lookup yields CDR1 SGHNT and CDR2 YYREEE (reference sequence). DNA for the CDR3: TGTGCCAGCAGGGACCAGCGGGCTAGCACAGATACGCAGTATTTT. It is translated as CASRDQRASTDTQYF.

The J gene is TRBJ1-1, the V gene TRBV5-4; D remains unclear. CDR1 and CDR2 from the germline V gene are SGHNT and YYREEE (reference sequence). The CDR3 has 15 residues. V was clipped by 0 bases and J by 2 bases, with 11 bases between them. The CDR3, as DNA: TGTGCCAGCAGCTTGGAGCGGGTTAGAAACACTGAAGCTTTCTTT. This gives the protein CASSLERVRNTEAFF.

V and J are TRBV4-1 and TRBJ1-5; D is perhaps TRBD1 (5 bases). Trimming removed 1 base from V and 0 bases from J, with 13 bases in between. CDR1 and CDR2 (germline): MGHRA, YSYEKL. CDR3 length equals 17 residues. DNA of the CDR3: TGCGCCAGCAGCCAAGCCCAACAGGCGATTAGCAATCAGCCCCAGCATTTT. It translates to CASSQAQQAISNQPQHF.

The chain combines TRBV6-1 with TRBJ2-2; no definite D call. The length of the CDR3 is 15 residues. V lost 1 base and J 3 bases, leaving 9 bases between the germline ends. The germline CDR1 and CDR2 sequences are MNHNS and SASEGT. This chain's CDR3 is CASSEDNLYTGELFF. CDR3 coding DNA: TGTGCCAGCAGTGAAGACAACCTTTACACCGGGGAGCTGTTTTTT.

Note on this clone: At one boundary the junction diverges from the germline segment, which might be a read error. This chain uses TRBV28 with TRBJ1-4; D remains ambiguous. The germline gives CDR1 MDHEN, CDR2 SYDVKM. This CDR3 comprises 12 residues. The CDR3 region has the DNA TGTGCCAGCCGTCGGGGAAATGAAAACCTGTTTTTT. Its translation: CASRRGNENLFF. The variable domain in full, completed from reference TRBV28 and TRBJ1-4, reads DVKVTQSSRYLVKRTGEKVFLECVQDMDHENMFWYRQDPGLGLRLIYFSYDVKMKEKGDIPEGYSVSREKKERFSLILESASTNQTSMYLCASRRGNENLFFGSGTQLSVL.

The chain combines TRBV3-1 (or the pseudogene TRBV3-2) with TRBJ1-4; D ambiguous. The CDR3 is made up of 15 amino acids. The V end was cut by 1 base, the J end by 0 bases, with 6 bases between. The germline V gene has CDR1 LGHDT and CDR2 YNNKEL (reference sequence). The CDR3 is CASSQVSSTNEKLFF. CDR3 nucleotides: TGTGCCAGCAGCCAAGTTTCTTCAACTAATGAAAAACTGTTTTTT.

The chain recombines TRBV18 with TRBJ1-2, with 7 bases fitting TRBD1. Trimming cost V 6 bases and J 6 bases; bases outside gene matches: 10. The CDR3 sequence is 14 residues long. CDR1 KGHSH and CDR2 LQKENI come from the germline V gene. CDR3 sequence (DNA): TGTGCCAGCTCGCCCGACAGGGTGGCGCATGGCTACACCTTC. It specifies CASSPDRVAHGYTF.

The chain is built from TRBV9 and TRBJ2-2, with D hard to call. V was clipped by 0 bases and J by 1 base, with 4 bases between them. In germline, CDR1 is SGDLS, CDR2 YYNGEE. The CDR3 loop spans 14 amino acids. CDR3 DNA: TGTGCCAGCAGCGTAGCTCTGAACACCGGGGAGCTGTTTTTT. As protein: CASSVALNTGELFF.

In the case of this clone: At the DNA level, this CDR3 is encoded by other sequences in the same sample as well. This rearrangement joins TRBV5-1 to TRBJ2-5, with 10 bases lining up with TRBD1. V lost 3 bases to trimming and J lost 2 bases; unmatched junction nucleotides: 1. This CDR3 has 14 residues. CDR1 is SGHRS and CDR2 is YFSETQ in the germline V gene. The CDR3: CASSSGQGQETQYF. CDR3 sequence (DNA): TGCGCCAGCAGCTCGGGACAGGGGCAAGAGACCCAGTACTTC.

The V and J genes are TRBV5-1 and TRBJ1-2; TRBD1 aligns across 8 bases. With 4 bases clipped from V and 4 bases from J, the junction kept 3 bases outside the gene matches. CDR1 is SGHRS, CDR2 YFSETQ, per germline. The CDR3 sequence is 13 residues long. CDR3 in amino acids: CASSGGQVYGYTF. The CDR3 coding sequence is TGCGCCAGCAGCGGGGGACAGGTCTATGGCTACACCTTC.

The V gene is TRBV24-1, the J gene TRBJ2-1, with TRBD1 matching 7 bases. J lost 5 bases, V lost 3 bases, and 9 bases had no gene match. CDR1 is KGHDR and CDR2 is SFDVKD in the germline V gene. This CDR3 contains 16 residues. The CDR3 bases are TGTGCCACCAGTGATAGCTTAAAAGGGACAGACAATGAGCAGTTCTTC. Encoded protein: CATSDSLKGTDNEQFF.

This clone was observed a single time. The chain links TRBV19 to TRBJ1-5; weak D call: TRBD1 (5 bases). Germline-derived CDR1 and CDR2 are LNHDA and SQIVND (reference sequence). This CDR3 comprises 17 residues. V lost 5 bases, J lost 6 bases, and 23 bases lay in between. This CDR3 is CASSQTLFRDRGQPQHF. The CDR3 DNA reads as TGTGCCAGTAGTCAGACCTTATTCAGGGATAGAGGTCAGCCCCAGCATTTT.